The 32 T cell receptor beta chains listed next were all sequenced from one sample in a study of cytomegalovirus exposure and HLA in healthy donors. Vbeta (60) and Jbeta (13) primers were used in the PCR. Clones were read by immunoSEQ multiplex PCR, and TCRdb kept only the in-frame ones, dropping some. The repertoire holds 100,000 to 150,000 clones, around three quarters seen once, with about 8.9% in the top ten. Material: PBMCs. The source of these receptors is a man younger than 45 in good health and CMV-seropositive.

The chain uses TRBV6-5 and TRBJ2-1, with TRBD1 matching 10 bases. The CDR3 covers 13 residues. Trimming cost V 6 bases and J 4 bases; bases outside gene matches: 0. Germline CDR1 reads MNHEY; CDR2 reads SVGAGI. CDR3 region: CASRDRGYNEQFF. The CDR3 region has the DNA TGTGCCAGCAGGGACAGGGGGTACAATGAGCAGTTCTTC.

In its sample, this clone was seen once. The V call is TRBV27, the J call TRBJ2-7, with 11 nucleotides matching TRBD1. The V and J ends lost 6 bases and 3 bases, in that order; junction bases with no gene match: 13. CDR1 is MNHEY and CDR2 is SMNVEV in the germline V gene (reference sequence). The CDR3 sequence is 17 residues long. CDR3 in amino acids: CASSSKLGTGGLYEQYF. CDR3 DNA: TGTGCCAGCAGCTCGAAGTTAGGGACAGGGGGACTCTACGAGCAGTACTTC.

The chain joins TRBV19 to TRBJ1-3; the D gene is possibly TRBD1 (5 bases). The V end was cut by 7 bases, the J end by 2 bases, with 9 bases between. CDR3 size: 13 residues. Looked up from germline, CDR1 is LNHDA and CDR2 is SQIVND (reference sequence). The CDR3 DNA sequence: TGTGCCAGTACTCGGGGGACTGGAAACACCATATATTTT. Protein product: CASTRGTGNTIYF.

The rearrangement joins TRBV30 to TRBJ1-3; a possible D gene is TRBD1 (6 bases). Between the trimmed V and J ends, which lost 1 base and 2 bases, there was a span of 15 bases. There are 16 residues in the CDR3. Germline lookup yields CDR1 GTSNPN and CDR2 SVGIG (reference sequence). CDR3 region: CAWSEGGNRPGNTIYF. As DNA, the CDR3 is TGTGCCTGGAGTGAAGGGGGAAATCGCCCTGGAAACACCATATATTTT.

Written as DNA, the CDR3 is TGTGCCATCAGTGAGTCGACGGCAGGGTACGAGCAGTACTTC. It specifies CAISESTAGYEQYF. V and J are TRBV10-3 and TRBJ2-7, with TRBD1 as a possible D gene (5 bases). The CDR3 sequence is 14 residues long. The germline gives CDR1 ENHRY, CDR2 SYGVKD. The V and J ends lost 0 bases and 4 bases respectively, with 10 bases between them.

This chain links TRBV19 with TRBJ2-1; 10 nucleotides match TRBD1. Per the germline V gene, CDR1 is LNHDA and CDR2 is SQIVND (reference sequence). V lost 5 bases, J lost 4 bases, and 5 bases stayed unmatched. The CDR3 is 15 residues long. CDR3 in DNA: TGTGCCAGTAGTCCGGTGGACAGGGGGTACAATGAGCAGTTCTTC. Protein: CASSPVDRGYNEQFF.

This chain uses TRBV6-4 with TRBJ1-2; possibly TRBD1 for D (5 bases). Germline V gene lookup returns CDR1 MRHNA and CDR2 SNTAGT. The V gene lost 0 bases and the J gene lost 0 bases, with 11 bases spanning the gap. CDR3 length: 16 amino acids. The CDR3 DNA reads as TGTGCCAGCAGTGACTCAGGGGATGTAGCTAACTATGGCTACACCTTC. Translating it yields CASSDSGDVANYGYTF.

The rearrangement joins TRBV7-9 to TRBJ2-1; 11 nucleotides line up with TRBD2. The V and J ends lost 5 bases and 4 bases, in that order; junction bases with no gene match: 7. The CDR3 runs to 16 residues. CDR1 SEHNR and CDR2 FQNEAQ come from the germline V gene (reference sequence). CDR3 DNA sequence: TGTGCCAGCAGCGACTCTAGCGGGGGGTTGTACAATGAGCAGTTCTTC. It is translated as CASSDSSGGLYNEQFF. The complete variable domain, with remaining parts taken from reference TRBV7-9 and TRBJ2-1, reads DTGVSQNPRHKITKRGQNVTFRCDPISEHNRLYWYRQTLGQGPEFLTYFQNEAQLEKSRLLSDRFSAERPKGSFSTLEIQRTEQGDSAMYLCASSDSSGGLYNEQFFGPGTRLTVL.

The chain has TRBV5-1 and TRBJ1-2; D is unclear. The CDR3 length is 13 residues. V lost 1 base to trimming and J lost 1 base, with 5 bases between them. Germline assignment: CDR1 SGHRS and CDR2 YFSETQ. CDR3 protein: CASSLTDNYGYTF. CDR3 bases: TGCGCCAGCAGCTTGACAGATAACTATGGCTACACCTTC.

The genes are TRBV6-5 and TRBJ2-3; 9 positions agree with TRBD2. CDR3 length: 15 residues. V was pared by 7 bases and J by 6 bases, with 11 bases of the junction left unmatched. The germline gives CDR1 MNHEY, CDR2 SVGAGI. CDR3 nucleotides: TGTGCCAGCACCCCCACCGGGACTAGCCGCGATACGCAGTATTTT. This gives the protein CASTPTGTSRDTQYF.

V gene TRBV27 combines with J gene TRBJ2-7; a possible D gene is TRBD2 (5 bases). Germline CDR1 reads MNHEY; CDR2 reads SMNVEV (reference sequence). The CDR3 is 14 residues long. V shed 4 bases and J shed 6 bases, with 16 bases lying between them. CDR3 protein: CASSSLVAGGEQYF. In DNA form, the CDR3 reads TGTGCCAGCAGTTCACTAGTTGCGGGTGGCGAGCAGTACTTC.

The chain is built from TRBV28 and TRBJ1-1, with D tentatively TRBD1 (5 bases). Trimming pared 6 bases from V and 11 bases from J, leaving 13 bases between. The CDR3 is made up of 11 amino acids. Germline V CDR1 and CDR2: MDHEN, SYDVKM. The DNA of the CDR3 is TGTGCCAGCAGGGGGGGGGAACGCGCTTTCTTT. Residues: CASRGGERAFF.

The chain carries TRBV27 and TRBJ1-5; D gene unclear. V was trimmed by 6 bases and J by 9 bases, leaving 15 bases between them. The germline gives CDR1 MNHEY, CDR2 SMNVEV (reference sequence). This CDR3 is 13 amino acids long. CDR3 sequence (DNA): TGTGCCAGCAGCTTAGACTCGCGGGCGCCCCAGCATTTT. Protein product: CASSLDSRAPQHF.

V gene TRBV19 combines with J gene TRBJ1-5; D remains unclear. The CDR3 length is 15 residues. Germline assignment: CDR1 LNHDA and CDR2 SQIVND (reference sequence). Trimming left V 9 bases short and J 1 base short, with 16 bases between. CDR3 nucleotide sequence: TGTGCCAGCACCCGCAACAAAGCGAGCAATCAGCCCCAGCATTTT. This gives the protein CASTRNKASNQPQHF.

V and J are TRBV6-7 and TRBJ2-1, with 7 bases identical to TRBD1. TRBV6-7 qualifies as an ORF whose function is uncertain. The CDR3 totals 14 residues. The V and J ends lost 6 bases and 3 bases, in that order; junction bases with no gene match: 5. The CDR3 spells CASRETGIYNEQFF. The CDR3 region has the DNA TGTGCCAGCAGAGAGACAGGGATCTACAATGAGCAGTTCTTC.

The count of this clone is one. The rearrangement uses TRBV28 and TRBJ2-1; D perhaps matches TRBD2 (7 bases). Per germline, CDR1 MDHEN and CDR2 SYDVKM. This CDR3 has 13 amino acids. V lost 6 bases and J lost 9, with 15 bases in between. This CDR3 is CASRLTSRGEQFF. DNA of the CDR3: TGTGCCAGCAGGTTGACTAGCAGGGGTGAGCAGTTCTTC.

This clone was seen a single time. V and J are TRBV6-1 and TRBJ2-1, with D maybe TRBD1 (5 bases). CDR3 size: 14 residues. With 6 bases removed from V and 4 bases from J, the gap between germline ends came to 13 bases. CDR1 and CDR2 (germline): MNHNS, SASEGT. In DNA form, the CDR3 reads TGTGCCAGCAGCGCAGGGTCGGAATACAATGAGCAGTTCTTC. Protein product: CASSAGSEYNEQFF.

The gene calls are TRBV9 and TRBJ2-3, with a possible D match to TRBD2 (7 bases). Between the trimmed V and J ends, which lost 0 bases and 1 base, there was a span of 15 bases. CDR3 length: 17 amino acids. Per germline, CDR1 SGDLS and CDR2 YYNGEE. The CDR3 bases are TGTGCCAGCAGCGTAGCTGGCGGGGGCGGGGGCACAGATACGCAGTATTTT. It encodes CASSVAGGGGGTDTQYF. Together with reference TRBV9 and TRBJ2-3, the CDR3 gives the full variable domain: DSGVTQTPKHLITATGQRVTLRCSPRSGDLSVYWYQQSLDQGLQFLIQYYNGEERAKGNILERFSAQQFPDLHSELNLSSLELGDSALYFCASSVAGGGGGTDTQYFGPGTRLTVL.

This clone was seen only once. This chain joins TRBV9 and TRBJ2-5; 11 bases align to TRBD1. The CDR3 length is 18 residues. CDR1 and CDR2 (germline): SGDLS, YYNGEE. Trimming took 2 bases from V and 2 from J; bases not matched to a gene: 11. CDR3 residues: CASSVGTGGILVQETQYF. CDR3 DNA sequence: TGTGCCAGCAGCGTCGGGACAGGGGGTATATTGGTGCAAGAGACCCAGTACTTC. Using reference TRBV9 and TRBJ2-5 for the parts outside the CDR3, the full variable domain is DSGVTQTPKHLITATGQRVTLRCSPRSGDLSVYWYQQSLDQGLQFLIQYYNGEERAKGNILERFSAQQFPDLHSELNLSSLELGDSALYFCASSVGTGGILVQETQYFGPGTRLLVL.

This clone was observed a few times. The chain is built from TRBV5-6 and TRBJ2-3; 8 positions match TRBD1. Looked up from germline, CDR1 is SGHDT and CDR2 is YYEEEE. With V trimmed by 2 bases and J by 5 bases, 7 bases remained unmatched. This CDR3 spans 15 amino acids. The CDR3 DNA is TGTGCCAGCAGCTTATATCTGGGGACAGGAGATACGCAGTATTTT. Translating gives CASSLYLGTGDTQYF.

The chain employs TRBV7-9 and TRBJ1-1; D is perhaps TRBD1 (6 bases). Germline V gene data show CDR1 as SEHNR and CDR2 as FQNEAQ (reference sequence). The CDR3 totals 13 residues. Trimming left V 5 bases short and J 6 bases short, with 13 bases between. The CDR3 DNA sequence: TGTGCCAGCAGCCCACCCGGGACACCTGAAGCTTTCTTT. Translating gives CASSPPGTPEAFF.

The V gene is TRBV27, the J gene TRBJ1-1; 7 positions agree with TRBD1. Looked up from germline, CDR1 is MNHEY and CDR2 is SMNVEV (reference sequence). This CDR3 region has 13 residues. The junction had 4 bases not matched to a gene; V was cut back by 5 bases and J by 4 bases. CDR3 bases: TGTGCCAGCAGTCAGGGGGGTCTCACTGAAGCTTTCTTT. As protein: CASSQGGLTEAFF.

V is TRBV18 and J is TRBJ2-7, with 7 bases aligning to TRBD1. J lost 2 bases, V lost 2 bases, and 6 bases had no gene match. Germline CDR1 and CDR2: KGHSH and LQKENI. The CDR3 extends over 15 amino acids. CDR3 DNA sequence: TGTGCCAGCTCACCAGGACCGGGACAGACCTACGAGCAGTACTTC. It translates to CASSPGPGQTYEQYF.

The CDR3 region is CASSETTSSRTDTQYF. DNA for the CDR3: TGTGCCAGCAGTGAAACTACAAGCTCACGCACAGATACGCAGTATTTT. This sequence joins TRBV9 and TRBJ2-3; D call uncertain. V was shortened by 5 bases and J by 1 base, with 17 bases between the two germline ends. The CDR3 runs 16 residues. Germline V gives CDR1 SGDLS, CDR2 YYNGEE. The whole variable domain, filled in from reference TRBV9 and TRBJ2-3, reads DSGVTQTPKHLITATGQRVTLRCSPRSGDLSVYWYQQSLDQGLQFLIQYYNGEERAKGNILERFSAQQFPDLHSELNLSSLELGDSALYFCASSETTSSRTDTQYFGPGTRLTVL.

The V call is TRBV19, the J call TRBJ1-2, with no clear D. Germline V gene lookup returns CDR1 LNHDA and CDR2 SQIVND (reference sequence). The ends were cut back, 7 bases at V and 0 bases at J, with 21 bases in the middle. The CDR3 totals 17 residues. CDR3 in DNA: TGTGCCAGTAAGCGGCAGACAATGGGTCTCACTAACTATGGCTACACCTTC. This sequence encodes CASKRQTMGLTNYGYTF.

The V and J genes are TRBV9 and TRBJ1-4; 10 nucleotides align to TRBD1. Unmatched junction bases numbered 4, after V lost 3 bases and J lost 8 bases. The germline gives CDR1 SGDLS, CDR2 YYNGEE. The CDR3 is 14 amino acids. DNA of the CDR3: TGTGCCAGCAGCGGACAGGGGGCCCGGGAAAAACTGTTTTTT. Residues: CASSGQGAREKLFF.

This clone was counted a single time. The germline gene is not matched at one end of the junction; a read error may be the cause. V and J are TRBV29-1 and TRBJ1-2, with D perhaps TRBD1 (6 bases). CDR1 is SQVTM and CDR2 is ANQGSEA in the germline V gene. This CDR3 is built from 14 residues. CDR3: CSVTTPGQGYVYTF. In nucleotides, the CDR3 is TGCAGCGTTACCACACCGGGACAAGGCTATGTCTACACCTTC.

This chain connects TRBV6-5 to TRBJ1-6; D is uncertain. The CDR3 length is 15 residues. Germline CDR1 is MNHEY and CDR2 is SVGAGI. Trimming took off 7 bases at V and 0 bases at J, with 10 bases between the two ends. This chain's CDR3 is CASTSGGSYNSPLHF. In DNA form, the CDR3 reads TGTGCCAGCACGTCAGGAGGCTCCTATAATTCACCCCTCCACTTT.

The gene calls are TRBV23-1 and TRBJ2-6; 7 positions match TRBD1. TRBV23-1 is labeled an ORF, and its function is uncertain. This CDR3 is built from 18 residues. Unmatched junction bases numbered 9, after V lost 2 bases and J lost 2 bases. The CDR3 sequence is CASSQLGDSITGANVLTF. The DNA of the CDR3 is TGCGCCAGCAGTCAACTCGGGGACAGTATCACTGGGGCCAACGTCCTGACTTTC.

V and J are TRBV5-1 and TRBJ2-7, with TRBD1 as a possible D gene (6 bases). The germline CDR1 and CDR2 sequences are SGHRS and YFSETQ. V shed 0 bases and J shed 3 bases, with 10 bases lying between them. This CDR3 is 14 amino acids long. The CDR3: CASSLAGQNYEQYF. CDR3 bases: TGCGCCAGCAGCTTGGCTGGACAGAACTACGAGCAGTACTTC.

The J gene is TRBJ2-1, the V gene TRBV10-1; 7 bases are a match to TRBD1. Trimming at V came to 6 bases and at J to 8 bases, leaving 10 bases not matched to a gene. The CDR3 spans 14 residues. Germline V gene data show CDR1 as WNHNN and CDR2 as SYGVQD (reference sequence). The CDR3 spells CASSDRVYTYEQFF. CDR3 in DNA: TGCGCCAGCAGCGACAGGGTGTATACCTATGAGCAGTTCTTC.

The CDR3, as DNA: TGTGCCAGCAGCCAAGGGGGCCGAGGGTCACCCCTCCACTTT. Protein sequence: CASSQGGRGSPLHF. V usage is TRBV7-3 and J usage is TRBJ1-6; 7 bases fit TRBD1. The germline V gene encodes CDR1 SGHTA and CDR2 FQGTGA. The CDR3 is 14 residues long. Unmatched junction bases numbered 8, after V lost 5 bases and J lost 10 bases.